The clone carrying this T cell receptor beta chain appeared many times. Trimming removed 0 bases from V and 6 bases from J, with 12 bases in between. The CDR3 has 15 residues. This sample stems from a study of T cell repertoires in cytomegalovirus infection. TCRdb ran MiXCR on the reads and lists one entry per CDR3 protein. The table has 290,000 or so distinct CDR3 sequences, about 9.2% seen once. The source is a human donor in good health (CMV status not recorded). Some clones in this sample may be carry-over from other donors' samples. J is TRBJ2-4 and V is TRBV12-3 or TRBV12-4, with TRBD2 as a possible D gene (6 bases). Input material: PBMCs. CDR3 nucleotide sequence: TGTGCCAGCAGTTTAGCTATAGCGGTCGGAAACATTCAGTACTTC. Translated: CASSLAIAVGNIQYF.